The subject of this entry is one T cell receptor (beta chain). Its antigen is as yet unknown. The targeted sequencing depth was 1 in 200,000 to 1 in 1 million T cells. Measured with immunoSEQ multiplex PCR; TCRdb has only the in-frame clones, and not every one. The repertoire has 250,000 to 350,000 clones, roughly three quarters of them found once; the top ten carry about 5.3%. Trimming took off 0 bases at V and 7 bases at J, with 14 bases between the two ends. CDR1 and CDR2 (germline): SGHRS, YFSETQ. The CDR3 is made up of 14 amino acids. The data are from a study of cytotoxic CD8 clonotypes in ibrutinib-treated CLL. Across the whole study: The cohort had around 11 relapsed/refractory and over 14 treatment-naive patients, 17 to 18 IGHV unmutated. Average yields of about 260,000 productive templates and approximately 94,000 productive rearrangements characterized the samples. General study points: Clonality (at baseline) was higher than in age-matched healthy donors and tracked circulating CD8+ T-cell counts.

Sequenced material: PBMCs, taken at disease progression, from a patient treated with ibrutinib. This receptor was identified in a human donor with chronic lymphocytic leukemia. The V call is TRBV5-1, the J call TRBJ2-7, with no clear D. The CDR3 DNA reads TGCGCCAGCAGCTTGGCCCTAGTTCGGAAAGAGCAGTACTTC. This translates into CASSLALVRKEQYF.